The 24 T cell receptor beta chains given below trace back to one sample, sequenced in a study of blood T cell repertoires in COVID-19 (dated by TCRdb to the early 2020s). The method behind the library was the immunoSEQ multiplex PCR assay. TCRdb holds this immuneACCESS table with in-frame rearrangements only. Some clones are missing; in checked studies, unresolved V genes explain under half, and the rest has no known cause. Across this sample there are around 280,000 clones, with 75% to 90% seen only once. About 2.2% of the sample is taken by the ten largest. The sample was peripheral blood. These receptors were taken from a woman in her twenties or thirties who had recovered from COVID-19.

The chain couples TRBV12-3 or TRBV12-4 to TRBJ2-5, with D perhaps matching TRBD1 (6 bases). With 6 bases removed from V and 7 bases from J, the gap between germline ends came to 12 bases. This CDR3 is built from 12 residues. CDR3 amino acids: CASRTGPGTQYF. The DNA of the CDR3 is TGTGCCAGCAGGACAGGTCCCGGGACCCAGTACTTC.

The rearrangement links TRBV25-1 to TRBJ2-7; possible D gene TRBD2, 6 bases. CDR1 MGHDK and CDR2 SYGVNS come from the germline V gene. CDR3 length: 13 residues. V was clipped by 4 bases and J by 7 bases, with 14 bases between them. The CDR3 loop is CASSVRGTGEQYF. Here the CDR3 DNA reads TGTGCCAGCAGTGTTCGGGGGACGGGGGAGCAGTACTTC.

The rearrangement uses TRBV5-1 and TRBJ2-1; the match to TRBD2 covers 14 bases. Germline V gene sequence: CDR1 SGHRS, CDR2 YFSETQ. With V trimmed by 0 bases and J by 10 bases, 9 bases remained unmatched. The length of the CDR3 is 17 residues. CDR3: CASSLDVTSGGADEQFF. CDR3 in DNA: TGCGCCAGCAGCTTGGATGTGACTAGCGGGGGGGCTGACGAGCAGTTCTTC.

This chain connects TRBV19 to TRBJ2-5, with 9 bases fitting TRBD1. The CDR3 runs 13 residues. Trimming removed 4 bases from V and 5 bases from J; junction bases left unmatched: 2. Germline V gene sequence: CDR1 LNHDA, CDR2 SQIVND (reference sequence). The CDR3 DNA sequence: TGTGCCAGTAGTAGGACAGGGGAGGAGACCCAGTACTTC. This sequence encodes CASSRTGEETQYF.

J is TRBJ1-1 and V is TRBV7-9; TRBD1 agrees at 7 bases. CDR1 is SEHNR and CDR2 is FQNEAQ in the germline V gene (reference sequence). This CDR3 has 14 residues. Trimming cost V 5 bases and J 3 bases; bases outside gene matches: 6. The CDR3: CASSPQGEYTEAFF. CDR3 DNA: TGTGCCAGCAGCCCCCAGGGGGAGTACACTGAAGCTTTCTTT.

The table lists this clone with a count of one. The chain employs TRBV19 and TRBJ1-1; D is possibly TRBD1 (6 bases). Trimming shortened V by 4 bases and J by 7 bases, and 16 bases separated the two germline ends. Germline assignment: CDR1 LNHDA and CDR2 SQIVND (reference sequence). This CDR3 comprises 14 residues. The CDR3 nucleotides are TGTGCCAGTAGTACGACAGGTATTTTTGATGAAGCTTTCTTT. Translating it yields CASSTTGIFDEAFF. The whole variable domain, filled in from reference TRBV19 and TRBJ1-1, reads DGGITQSPKYLFRKEGQNVTLSCEQNLNHDAMYWYRQDPGQGLRLIYYSQIVNDFQKGDIAEGYSVSREKKESFPLTVTSAQKNPTAFYLCASSTTGIFDEAFFGQGTRLTVV.

V gene TRBV11-2 combines with J gene TRBJ1-1; tentatively, D is TRBD1 (6 bases). Germline-derived CDR1 and CDR2 are SGHAT and FQNNGV. V was cut by 4 bases and J by 8 bases, with 14 bases left in between. The CDR3 consists of 13 residues. The CDR3: CASSWRTDLEAFF. DNA for the CDR3: TGTGCCAGCAGCTGGAGGACAGACCTCGAAGCTTTCTTT.

The chain's CDR3 is CASSPEDSSNEKLFF. The DNA of the CDR3 is TGTGCCAGTAGTCCGGAGGACAGTTCCAATGAAAAACTGTTTTTT. The V call is TRBV19, the J call TRBJ1-4; TRBD1 might be the D (6 bases). The CDR3 runs to 15 residues. Trimming took 5 bases from V and 5 from J, leaving 15 bases between them. Germline assignment: CDR1 LNHDA and CDR2 SQIVND (reference sequence).

CDR3: CASSKGVGQPQHF. The CDR3 DNA reads as TGCGCCAGCAGCAAGGGGGTCGGGCAGCCCCAGCATTTT. This sequence joins TRBV10-1 and TRBJ1-5; weak D call: TRBD1 (6 bases). CDR3 length: 13 residues. The germline V and J ends were trimmed by 6 bases and 7 bases, with 13 bases remaining between them. In germline, CDR1 is WNHNN, CDR2 SYGVQD (reference sequence).

The V and J genes are TRBV28 and TRBJ1-1, with 10 bases that match TRBD1. Looked up from germline, CDR1 is MDHEN and CDR2 is SYDVKM. Germline trimming cut 3 bases from V and 1 base from J; bases unmatched to any gene: 5. The CDR3 extends over 16 amino acids. The CDR3 sequence: CASSLTGGAGNTEAFF. CDR3 DNA sequence: TGTGCCAGCAGTTTGACAGGGGGCGCCGGGAACACTGAAGCTTTCTTT.

The chain links TRBV6-5 to TRBJ1-4; D is unclear. The CDR3 is made up of 13 amino acids. V lost 6 bases to trimming and J lost 2 bases, with 7 bases between them. Looked up from germline, CDR1 is MNHEY and CDR2 is SVGAGI. CDR3 DNA sequence: TGTGCCAGCAGGCCGGGGACTAATGAAAAACTGTTTTTT. Residues: CASRPGTNEKLFF.

The chain carries TRBV30 and TRBJ2-5, with D maybe TRBD2 (6 bases). This CDR3 has 12 residues. Germline V gene data show CDR1 as GTSNPN and CDR2 as SVGIG (reference sequence). Trimming removed 5 bases at V and 5 bases at J, with 12 bases between. For the CDR3, the DNA is TGTGCCTGGGAGACAGCGGGTGAGACCCAGTACTTC. It yields the protein CAWETAGETQYF.

The chain links TRBV2 to TRBJ2-7; 9 bases align to TRBD1. CDR3 length: 15 residues. Germline values: CDR1 SNHLY, CDR2 FYNNEI. The trim removed 6 bases at V and 5 bases at J, leaving 11 bases unmatched. The CDR3 spells CASRGRTGDRDEQYF. The DNA for the CDR3 is TGTGCCAGCAGAGGTAGGACAGGGGACCGCGACGAGCAGTACTTC.

V and J are TRBV2 and TRBJ2-2; perhaps TRBD1 as D (6 bases). V dropped 0 bases and J dropped 7 bases, with 15 bases sitting between them. The germline CDR1 and CDR2 sequences are SNHLY and FYNNEI. The CDR3 is 16 amino acids. Written as DNA, the CDR3 is TGTGCCAGCAGTGAAGCTCTTGCCACAGGGTTCGGGGAGCTGTTTTTT. This gives the protein CASSEALATGFGELFF.

The V and J genes are TRBV7-2 and TRBJ2-1; TRBD2 agrees at 7 bases. Losses at the gene ends were 2 bases for V and 0 bases for J; bases not matched to a gene: 13. The germline gives CDR1 SGHTA, CDR2 FQGNSA. This CDR3 comprises 19 residues. DNA of the CDR3: TGTGCCAGCAGCTTAAGGCTAGCGGAAATGGGGGGCTCCTACAATGAGCAGTTCTTC. The encoded protein is CASSLRLAEMGGSYNEQFF.

This chain uses TRBV4-1 with TRBJ1-1; D is unclear. Trimming cost V 1 base and J 0 bases, with 24 bases left between them. This CDR3 spans 20 amino acids. CDR1 is MGHRA and CDR2 is YSYEKL in the germline V gene. CDR3 amino acids: CASSQGLAGRHWIMNTEAFF. In DNA, the CDR3 is TGCGCCAGCAGCCAAGGCCTCGCGGGGAGACACTGGATAATGAACACTGAAGCTTTCTTT.

J is TRBJ1-1 and V is TRBV21-1; the D call in the table, TRBD1, was not verified against the DNA. TRBV21-1 is noted as a pseudogene. The CDR3 totals 15 residues. In DNA, the CDR3 is TGTGCCAGCGGACGGACAGGGTATGGGATCACTGAAGCTTTCTTT. Its translation: CASGRTGYGITEAFF.

This chain joins TRBV6-5 and TRBJ1-2; D is possibly TRBD1 (5 bases). Germline assignment: CDR1 MNHEY and CDR2 SVGAGI. Trimming shortened V by 2 bases and J by 6 bases, and 16 bases separated the two germline ends. The CDR3 has 15 residues. The CDR3 spells CASSYGGVAGNGYTF. In DNA form, the CDR3 reads TGTGCCAGCAGTTACGGGGGGGTGGCAGGGAATGGCTACACCTTC.

V usage is TRBV5-1 and J usage is TRBJ2-4, with 8 nucleotides matching TRBD2. This CDR3 contains 17 residues. With 1 base clipped from V and 1 base from J, the junction kept 7 bases outside the gene matches. Germline values: CDR1 SGHRS, CDR2 YFSETQ. The DNA of the CDR3 is TGCGCCAGCAGCTTGCGGGGGGGCCAACAGGCCAAAAACATTCAGTACTTC. Its protein is CASSLRGGQQAKNIQYF.

The chain is built from TRBV9 and TRBJ1-2; no clear D. V gave up 3 bases and J gave up 1 base, with 16 bases separating them. Germline CDR1 and CDR2: SGDLS and YYNGEE. This CDR3 is 16 amino acids long. CDR3 bases: TGTGCCAGCAGCGACAGCCGGGAGAAGAGTAACTATGGCTACACCTTC. Its translation: CASSDSREKSNYGYTF.

The rearrangement joins TRBV5-4 to TRBJ1-2; 10 nucleotides agree with TRBD1. Germline CDR1 and CDR2: SGHNT and YYREEE (reference sequence). J lost 5 bases, V lost 7 bases, and 11 bases had no gene match. This CDR3 spans 15 amino acids. The CDR3 DNA follows: TGTGCCAGCCAGGAACCGGGACAGGGGCGGTATGGCTACACCTTC. Amino acids: CASQEPGQGRYGYTF.

The chain recombines TRBV6-1 with TRBJ2-7, with D tentatively TRBD2 (6 bases). The V gene lost 4 bases and the J gene lost 3 bases, with 22 bases spanning the gap. The CDR3 loop spans 17 amino acids. Germline V gives CDR1 MNHNS, CDR2 SASEGT. CDR3 protein: CASSGGGEGLSFYEQYF. The CDR3 DNA is TGTGCCAGCAGTGGGGGAGGAGAAGGCCTCTCCTTCTACGAGCAGTACTTC.

The gene calls are TRBV6-5 and TRBJ1-2; 9 bases are a match to TRBD1. Germline CDR1 is MNHEY and CDR2 is SVGAGI. The ends lost 6 bases at V and 5 bases at J; junction bases unmatched: 10. The CDR3 has 15 amino acids. The CDR3 nucleotides are TGTGCCAGCAGGCCCCCCGGGACAGGGCTTTATGGCTACACCTTC. Encoded protein: CASRPPGTGLYGYTF.

This chain uses TRBV6-5 with TRBJ1-2; 9 bases are a match to TRBD1. V trimming: 6 bases; J trimming: 6 bases; junction bases outside the gene matches: 8. In germline, CDR1 is MNHEY, CDR2 SVGAGI. The CDR3 extends over 14 amino acids. The CDR3 reads CASRAWGQGHGYTF. In DNA, the CDR3 is TGTGCCAGCAGGGCGTGGGGACAGGGCCATGGCTACACCTTC.